Sequencing of this T cell receptor (beta chain) was carried out in a study of T cell repertoires in cytomegalovirus infection. Background on the study: Public signatures in TCR beta pointed to CMV infection and matching HLA type. Findings and caveats of the study: Public TCR beta family frequency separated CMV-and-HLA carriers, including in an independent cohort. Within the response measured ex vivo, HLA-C-restricted CMV-specific TCR beta clonotypes were dominant.

This clonotype was recorded many times. What it binds is unknown. This CDR3 is built from 17 residues. The germline V gene has CDR1 SGHTA and CDR2 FQGNSA. J was trimmed by 0 bases and V by 0 bases; bases with no gene match: 4. One entry per CDR3 protein results from TCRdb running MiXCR on the reads. The table lists some 320,000 distinct CDR3 sequences, more than 8% of them singletons. This clonotype was sampled from a human donor in good health (CMV status not recorded). Some clones in this sample may be carry-over from other donors' samples. This chain links TRBV7-2 with TRBJ2-1, with TRBD2 identical over 8 bases. Sequences were obtained from PBMCs. In DNA form, the CDR3 reads TGTGCCAGCAGCTTAGCGCCCAGCGGGAGCTCCTACAATGAGCAGTTCTTC. Its protein product is CASSLAPSGSSYNEQFF. Full variable domain (remainder filled in from reference TRBV7-2 and TRBJ2-1): GAGVSQSPSNKVTEKGKDVELRCDPISGHTALYWYRQSLGQGLEFLIYFQGNSAPDKSGLPSDRFSAERTGGSVSTLTIQRTQQEDSAVYLCASSLAPSGSSYNEQFFGPGTRLTVL.